This record covers a single T cell receptor (beta chain). The antigen is not known. Use of 60 Vbeta and 13 Jbeta primers characterized the PCR. Only in-frame clones appear in the TCRdb table, and some are missing; sequencing was by immunoSEQ multiplex PCR. This sample has about 180,000 clones, with roughly 80% found just once. The sample is drawn from a study of cytomegalovirus exposure and HLA in healthy donors. Background on the study: Most donors, more than 80% of over 300 genotyped, fell in the Caucasian-associated ancestry cluster.

Study conclusions and caveats: Accurate HLA-A and HLA-B prediction from TCR beta sequences was reported for most subjects. Follow-up analysis found HLA locus-dependent TCR association rates, highest for DRB1 and lowest for HLA-C. A later analysis linked a missense variant in DCLRE1C to the trimming of TCR beta V and J genes.

The sequenced sample was PBMCs. The clonotype was recovered from a girl aged 5 to 17 in good health and CMV-seropositive.

The CDR3 loop reads CASSLSPAGLGYTF. Here the CDR3 DNA reads TGTGCCAGCAGTTTATCGCCGGCGGGTTTAGGCTACACCTTC. The V call is TRBV27, the J call TRBJ1-2, with D unclear. Germline CDR1 is MNHEY and CDR2 is SMNVEV (reference sequence). The CDR3 consists of 14 residues. V lost 0 bases and J lost 8, with 13 bases in between.